The 23 T cell receptor beta chains listed next were all sequenced from one sample in a study of blood T cells in healthy people across ages. The use of a sample-barcoded 5' primer and a J-beta primer mix characterized a second PCR of roughly 6 to 12 cycles. MiXCR was run by TCRdb on the 5' RACE reads, yielding one entry per CDR3 protein. The sample has 660,000 or so distinct CDR3 sequences; 58% are singletons. The sample taken for sequencing was blood. These receptors were obtained from a man aged 60 to 69 in good health.

The chain carries TRBV7-9 and TRBJ1-1, with D perhaps matching TRBD1 (6 bases). V lost 5 bases to trimming and J lost 9 bases, with 13 bases between them. This CDR3 spans 12 amino acids. Germline-derived CDR1 and CDR2 are SEHNR and FQNEAQ (reference sequence). CDR3 nucleotides: TGTGCCAGCAGCCTACAGGGTTCACAAGCTTTCTTT. Translated: CASSLQGSQAFF.

The chain couples TRBV29-1 to TRBJ2-1, with 9 bases aligning to TRBD1. V shed 2 bases and J 3 bases; nucleotides not matched to a gene: 5. Per the germline V gene, CDR1 is SQVTM and CDR2 is ANQGSEA. There are 15 residues in the CDR3. For the CDR3, the DNA is TGCAGCGTTGAATCCGTGGGACAGGGCTACAATGAGCAGTTCTTC. Its protein is CSVESVGQGYNEQFF.

This clonotype occurred a few times. V usage is TRBV7-9 and J usage is TRBJ2-5; a possible D gene is TRBD2 (6 bases). The CDR3 has 13 amino acids. The V gene lost 5 bases and the J gene lost 5 bases, with 12 bases spanning the gap. Germline-derived CDR1 and CDR2 are SEHNR and FQNEAQ (reference sequence). DNA for the CDR3: TGTGCCAGCAGCCAAGGGAGCGGGGAGACCCAGTACTTC. Translated, it gives CASSQGSGETQYF.

The V gene is TRBV20-1, the J gene TRBJ2-4; 8 nucleotides agree with TRBD1. The DNA matches TRBJ2-5 better at its end, which makes the J call doubtful. The germline gives CDR1 DFQATT, CDR2 SNEGSKA (reference sequence). The CDR3 totals 15 residues. The CDR3 protein is CSARRSARGLETQYF. The CDR3 DNA reads TGCAGTGCTAGGCGTTCGGCCAGGGGGCTTGAGACCCAGTACTTC.

Ten or more counts support this clonotype. The chain employs TRBV7-2 and TRBJ1-4; no clear D gene. This CDR3 has 14 residues. Germline assignment: CDR1 SGHTA and CDR2 FQGNSA. Trimming took 5 bases from V and 5 from J, leaving 12 bases between them. This CDR3 reads CASSPYRENEKLFF. The CDR3 nucleotides are TGTGCCAGCAGCCCATATCGAGAGAATGAAAAACTGTTTTTT.

CDR3 protein: CATSRDRDSRFTDTQYF. The CDR3, as DNA: TGTGCCACCAGCAGAGACCGTGACTCCAGGTTCACAGATACGCAGTATTTT. The chain employs TRBV15 and TRBJ2-3; D call uncertain. The CDR3 has 17 residues. CDR1 is LNHNV, CDR2 YYDKDF, per germline (reference sequence). V lost 0 bases to trimming and J lost 2 bases, with 15 bases between them.

The chain is built from TRBV20-1 and TRBJ1-1; D unclear. Germline CDR1 and CDR2: DFQATT and SNEGSKA (reference sequence). This CDR3 is 13 amino acids long. The V gene lost 3 bases and the J gene lost 1 base, with 9 bases spanning the gap. In nucleotides, the CDR3 is TGCAGTGCTAGCAGACGGCCGAACACTGAAGCTTTCTTT. It codes for CSASRRPNTEAFF.

This clonotype was seen repeatedly, ten times or more. This chain uses TRBV20-1 with TRBJ2-6; TRBD1 agrees at 8 bases. The CDR3 totals 14 residues. Germline V lookup: CDR1 DFQATT, CDR2 SNEGSKA (reference sequence). V was clipped by 6 bases and J by 2 bases; unmatched bases: 3. CDR3: CSAIQGAGANVLTF. CDR3 coding DNA: TGCAGTGCCATACAGGGGGCTGGGGCCAACGTCCTGACTTTC.

This clonotype has at least ten counts. The J gene is TRBJ2-1, the V gene TRBV6-2 or TRBV6-3; 10 bases are shared with TRBD2. Germline V gives CDR1 MNHEY, CDR2 SVGEGT. After removal of 6 bases from V and 1 base from J, the junction contained 3 bases not matched to a gene. This CDR3 is 15 amino acids long. The CDR3 sequence: CASRAGLASYNEQFF. The CDR3 coding sequence is TGTGCCAGCAGAGCGGGACTAGCGTCCTACAATGAGCAGTTCTTC.

The V gene is TRBV3-1, the J gene TRBJ2-4; D remains ambiguous. Trimming left V 0 bases short and J 14 bases short, with 11 bases between. Germline loops: CDR1 LGHDT, CDR2 YNNKEL (reference sequence). This CDR3 is built from 12 residues. The CDR3 bases are TGTGCCAGCAGCCAAGAGCAAGGGTACGAGTACTTC. Amino acids: CASSQEQGYEYF.

The chain joins TRBV7-8 to TRBJ1-2; perhaps TRBD1 as D (5 bases). The CDR3 is made up of 15 amino acids. Between the trimmed V and J ends, which lost 0 bases and 9 bases, there was a span of 17 bases. Per germline, CDR1 SGHVS and CDR2 FQNEAQ. The CDR3: CASSLAQGGRNSYTF. CDR3 sequence (DNA): TGTGCCAGCAGCTTAGCGCAGGGAGGTAGAAATAGCTACACCTTC.

This chain links TRBV15 with TRBJ2-1, with TRBD2 identical over 7 bases. The CDR3 is 15 amino acids. Germline CDR1 LNHNV, CDR2 YYDKDF (reference sequence). V gave up 0 bases and J gave up 9 bases; unmatched junction bases: 8. The CDR3, as DNA: TGTGCCACCAGCAGAGATGGGGGGGTGGCCGGTGAGCAGTTCTTC. Translated: CATSRDGGVAGEQFF.

This clonotype occurred once. This sequence joins TRBV7-2 and TRBJ1-5; maybe TRBD1 (5 bases). V dropped 5 bases and J dropped 1 base, with 12 bases sitting between them. This CDR3 comprises 15 residues. Germline CDR1 SGHTA, CDR2 FQGNSA. This CDR3 is CASSTGVGSNQPQHF. The CDR3 nucleotides read TGTGCCAGCAGCACGGGGGTTGGCAGCAATCAGCCCCAGCATTTT.

This clonotype has more than one count but fewer than ten. This chain uses TRBV6-2 or TRBV6-3 with TRBJ2-2; 9 nucleotides agree with TRBD2. There are 16 residues in the CDR3. Germline assignment: CDR1 MNHEY and CDR2 SVGEGT. Trimming cost V 6 bases and J 1 base; bases outside gene matches: 6. In DNA form, the CDR3 reads TGTGCCAGCAGCCGTCGACTAGCGGTGAACACCGGGGAGCTGTTTTTT. It encodes CASSRRLAVNTGELFF.

Note on this clonotype: Its ends do not fully match the called genes, so a read error is possible. The chain joins TRBV5-1 to TRBJ2-1; 10 bases map to TRBD2. The CDR3 length is 16 residues. Germline lookup yields CDR1 SGHRS and CDR2 YFSETQ. Written as DNA, the CDR3 is TGCGCCAGCAGTTTGGTACTAGCGGGGCAAAACAATGAGCAGTTCTTC. Its translation is CASSLVLAGQNNEQFF.

V and J are TRBV24-1 and TRBJ2-6, with no clear D. The V and J ends lost 12 bases and 0 bases respectively, with 8 bases between them. This CDR3 comprises 13 residues. Germline loops: CDR1 KGHDR, CDR2 SFDVKD. This chain's CDR3 is CAASHSGANVLTF. Written as DNA, the CDR3 is TGTGCCGCCTCCCACTCTGGGGCCAACGTCCTGACTTTC.

The genes are TRBV19 and TRBJ1-6; no firm D call. The CDR3 contains 9 residues. Germline CDR1 and CDR2: LNHDA and SQIVND (reference sequence). Trimming took off 8 bases at V and 11 bases at J, with 4 bases between the two ends. CDR3 coding DNA: TGTGCCAGTGGAACACCCCTCCACTTT. This sequence encodes CASGTPLHF.

This clonotype is a singleton in its sample. The V call is TRBV5-1, the J call TRBJ2-7, with no clear D. Germline V gene sequence: CDR1 SGHRS, CDR2 YFSETQ. CDR3 length: 14 amino acids. The germline V and J ends were trimmed by 0 bases and 6 bases, with 13 bases remaining between them. CDR3 protein: CASSLGQTLGEQYF. CDR3 nucleotide sequence: TGCGCCAGCAGCTTGGGTCAGACGCTAGGCGAGCAGTACTTC. Using reference TRBV5-1 and TRBJ2-7 for the parts outside the CDR3, the full variable domain is KAGVTQTPRYLIKTRGQQVTLSCSPISGHRSVSWYQQTPGQGLQFLFEYFSETQRNKGNFPGRFSGRQFSNSRSEMNVSTLELGDSALYLCASSLGQTLGEQYFGPGTRLTVT.

This rearrangement joins TRBV5-1 to TRBJ1-5; perhaps TRBD1 as D (6 bases). V lost 0 bases and J lost 5, with 12 bases in between. This CDR3 is built from 15 residues. Germline-derived CDR1 and CDR2 are SGHRS and YFSETQ. CDR3 nucleotides: TGCGCCAGCAGCTTGGACTGGGGGCAGGATCAGCCCCAGCATTTT. Encoded protein: CASSLDWGQDQPQHF.

Only a few counts were recorded for this clonotype. The rearrangement joins TRBV6-2 or TRBV6-3 to TRBJ2-5; 15 nucleotides line up with TRBD2. The length of the CDR3 is 16 residues. Losses at the gene ends were 6 bases for V and 5 bases for J; bases not matched to a gene: 7. Germline-derived CDR1 and CDR2 are MNHEY and SVGEGT. The CDR3 nucleotides are TGTGCCAGCAGCCTGGGACTAGCGGGGGGCGTGGAGACCCAGTACTTC. Protein: CASSLGLAGGVETQYF.

The chain joins TRBV3-1 to TRBJ2-5; D gene uncertain. The CDR3 loop spans 11 amino acids. The ends were cut back, 0 bases at V and 8 bases at J, with 4 bases in the middle. Germline loops: CDR1 LGHDT, CDR2 YNNKEL (reference sequence). The DNA for the CDR3 is TGTGCCAGCAGCCAAGACAGTACCCAGTACTTC. Translated: CASSQDSTQYF.

This clonotype was seen more than once but under ten times. J is TRBJ2-7 and V is TRBV6-5; weak D call: TRBD2 (6 bases). Germline V CDR1 and CDR2: MNHEY, SVGAGI. With 5 bases removed from V and 4 bases from J, the gap between germline ends came to 18 bases. This CDR3 contains 15 residues. CDR3: CASSHKRDFTYEQYF. In DNA, the CDR3 is TGTGCCAGCAGTCACAAACGGGACTTCACTTACGAGCAGTACTTC.

This clonotype was counted a few times. The V call is TRBV2, the J call TRBJ2-7; 9 nucleotides agree with TRBD1. Per germline, CDR1 SNHLY and CDR2 FYNNEI. The CDR3 has 15 residues. V was clipped by 4 bases and J by 6 bases; unmatched bases: 10. The CDR3 spells CASSVTGTGLGEQYF. DNA of the CDR3: TGTGCCAGCAGTGTAACCGGGACAGGGTTGGGCGAGCAGTACTTC. Drawing the rest from reference TRBV2 and TRBJ2-7, the complete variable domain is EPEVTQTPSHQVTQMGQEVILRCVPISNHLYFYWYRQILGQKVEFLVSFYNNEISEKSEIFDDQFSVERPDGSNFTLKIRSTKLEDSAMYFCASSVTGTGLGEQYFGPGTRLTVT.